This T cell receptor beta chain comes out of a study of shared clonotypes between healthy human individuals (dated by TCRdb to the early 2020s). With regard to the full study: The cohort included three men and a couple of women between 18 and 49 years of age. Per donor, three plates each were used for CD4 naive and CD4 memory, two for CD8 naive, and one for CD8 memory. Blood TCR repertoires of a handful of healthy adults were deeply sequenced to estimate repertoire size and the extent of clonotype sharing between individuals. To increase sequencing depth and limit assay-specific biases, TCR repertoire library preparation and sequencing were carried out by different laboratories using diverse techniques. Each donor's leukapheresis produced roughly between roughly 0.85 and 10 billion PBMCs.

Overall study outcomes, separate from this receptor: The small number of donors limited the genetic and exposure-history diversity represented. Compared with non-shared clonotypes, clonotypes shared by all four sorted-subset donors had higher generation probabilities. Sampling was restricted to blood, and TCR repertoires in tissue are likely to differ from TCR repertoires in blood. Based on pairwise subsampling, the degree of clonotype sharing among donors was expected to be affected by sequencing depth. Larger estimated clonotype richness was generally found for naive subsets than for memory subsets. When several donors were compared, the shared fraction of clonotypes was roughly 5% for naive CD4, roughly 3.4% for naive CD8, 2.3% for memory CD4, and about 0.36% for memory CD8. Rarefaction of sorted-subset datasets indicated incomplete sequencing despite the large sequencing depth.

The germline V gene gives CDR1 as SNHLY and CDR2 as FYNNEI. Inclusive of the bounding cysteine and phenylalanine, the CDR3 is 12 residues long. The kept DNA is CDR3 alone, 36 bases in frame from the first base. V drops 8 bases and J drops 3 bases, leaving 10 bases in between. Using the deep immunoSEQ assay, TCR CDR3 regions were amplified from genomic DNA by multiplex PCR. Extracted genomic DNA from each cell subset was distributed evenly across all wells of several immunoSEQ 96-well plates, and each plate was treated as a replicate. For sorted subsets, approximately 190 ng of genomic DNA, equivalent to some 33,000 T cell genomes, went into each replicate PCR. Purified libraries were quantified with a Qubit 3.0 fluorometer, sized on a Bioanalyzer 2100, and re-quantified with the KAPA Library Quantification kit. A separate single-read 150-cycle Illumina NextSeq 550 flow cell was used to sequence each immunoSEQ 96-well plate. On the authors' methods: Because the immunoSEQ output included only junctional sequences and no quality scores, the filtering could not be the same as the filtering used for full-length reads. Sequences were annotated with PyIR, a Python wrapper for IgBLAST v1.9, using IMGT germline references to assign V/J genes and CDR3. Reads were removed for weak V/J assignments (E-value above 1e-6), missing CDR3, stop codons, out-of-frame junctions, or ambiguous translated residues. V3J clonotypes were defined by identical inferred V gene, J gene, and CDR3 amino acid sequence. Percentage overlap between repertoires was calculated by dividing the number of shared unique clonotypes by the size of the smaller repertoire. Richness of each repertoire was evaluated using RTK rarefaction, the Chao1 estimator, and Recon v2.1 estimates of unobserved clonotypes. Generation probabilities were computed with OLGA for all TCRbeta clonotypes obtained by the gDNA method from a handful of donors. Entries here come from immuneACCESS through TCRdb and include only in-frame sequences with V and J called. Some clones fail to appear in such tables; in the studies checked, an unresolved V gene covers under half of the shortfall, and the cause of the remainder is unknown. V and J calls plus clone size are reproduced from that table; the DNA served to infer D and trimming. For this sample there are millions of clones; 85% to 95% appear just once. 0.1% to 0.15% of the sample is in the top ten clones.

Donors were healthy HIV-negative adults with no recently reported acute infections or vaccinations. Every donor was a Caucasian adult residing in Nashville, Tennessee, USA. CD4+ T cells were enriched by magnetic negative selection, after which naive cells were positively selected on CD45RA and the negative fraction was taken as the memory subset. Blood was collected by leukapheresis, and PBMCs were isolated by Ficoll-Histopaque density gradient centrifugation and then cryopreserved in liquid nitrogen vapor phase. Purity and quantity of every magnetically sorted T cell population were checked by analytical flow cytometry. Genomic DNA was isolated from each sorted fraction and quantified by UV absorbance on a Nanodrop 2000c. Concerning this clone itself: Its antigen specificity is not known. No much larger clonotype is one base removed from it; base qualities were not supplied.

The sequenced sample consisted of naive CD4+ T cells sorted from blood. The cell subset or site label, as the study defines it: CD45RA+ positively selected. The origin of this receptor is a man in his late teens or twenties in good health. Recombination linked TRBV2 to TRBJ1-1; no confident D gene assignment can be made. CDR3 sequence: CASGVWDTEAFF. In nucleotide form, the sequence is TGTGCCAGCGGCGTATGGGACACTGAAGCTTTCTTT. Where the CDR3 stops, the reference TRBV2 and TRBJ1-1 genes take over; the full variable domain is EPEVTQTPSHQVTQMGQEVILRCVPISNHLYFYWYRQILGQKVEFLVSFYNNEISEKSEIFDDQFSVERPDGSNFTLKIRSTKLEDSAMYFCASGVWDTEAFFGQGTRLTVV.